This TCR beta chain was sequenced for a study of cytomegalovirus exposure and HLA in healthy donors. In the study overall: In a previous analysis, some 120 million unique TCR beta sequences were found from 150 million to 200 million T cells.

Findings of the study overall: As a later analysis revealed, most CMV-associated TCR beta chains appeared HLA-restricted. CMV serostatus was the sole immune exposure data available. Later, TCR association rates were found to vary by HLA locus, highest for DRB1 and lowest for HLA-C.

The V gene's germline CDR1 is MNHNY and CDR2 SVGAGI (reference sequence). The V and J ends lost 3 bases and 2 bases respectively, with 14 bases between them. The length of the CDR3 is 16 residues. PCR used 60 Vbeta primers and 13 Jbeta primers. The table came from immunoSEQ multiplex PCR; TCRdb's copy has only in-frame clones and leaves some out. The sample consists of approximately 150,000 clones, about 79% of them appearing once. A note on this clone: The target antigen is unknown.

Sequences were obtained from PBMCs. The receptor's source is a man in his forties in good health and CMV-seropositive. This sequence joins TRBV6-6 and TRBJ1-5; unclear D gene. The CDR3 region is CASSYPAGFGNQPQHF. Written as DNA, the CDR3 is TGTGCCAGCAGTTATCCCGCCGGGTTTGGCAATCAGCCCCAGCATTTT.